This TCR beta chain was profiled in a study of glioma-infiltrating T cells. Study results and caveats: Gliomas, especially low-grade, showed above-expected tissue-blood divergence; non-neoplastic patients showed below. Tissue and blood shared very few CDR3 sequences.

Amplification of TCR alpha and beta CDR3 regions from RNA used iRepertoire nested multiplex PCR. For one-step reverse transcription and amplification, 100-400 ng of tissue mRNA or PBMC total RNA was used. TCRdb redid the calling of the multiplex PCR reads with MiXCR, one entry per CDR3 protein. The sample lists about 89,000 distinct CDR3 sequences, 20% to 25% seen once, with over 5.5% in the top ten. Trimming left V 2 bases short and J 4 bases short, with 15 bases between. CDR3 length equals 15 residues. CDR1 is SGHNT, CDR2 YYREEE, per germline (reference sequence). This clonotype was recorded at least ten times. What it binds is not known.

The chain is built from TRBV5-4 and TRBJ1-2, with D possibly TRBD1 on 5 matching bases. The specimen sequenced was glioma tissue, nonneoplastic brain tissue, or PBMCs (not recorded which). The clonotype comes from a human donor with low-grade glioma or glioblastoma, undergoing nonglioma brain surgery, or in good health (not recorded which). CDR3 amino acids: CASSFGGVEAYGYTF. In DNA, the CDR3 is TGTGCCAGCAGCTTTGGGGGAGTTGAGGCCTATGGCTACACCTTC.